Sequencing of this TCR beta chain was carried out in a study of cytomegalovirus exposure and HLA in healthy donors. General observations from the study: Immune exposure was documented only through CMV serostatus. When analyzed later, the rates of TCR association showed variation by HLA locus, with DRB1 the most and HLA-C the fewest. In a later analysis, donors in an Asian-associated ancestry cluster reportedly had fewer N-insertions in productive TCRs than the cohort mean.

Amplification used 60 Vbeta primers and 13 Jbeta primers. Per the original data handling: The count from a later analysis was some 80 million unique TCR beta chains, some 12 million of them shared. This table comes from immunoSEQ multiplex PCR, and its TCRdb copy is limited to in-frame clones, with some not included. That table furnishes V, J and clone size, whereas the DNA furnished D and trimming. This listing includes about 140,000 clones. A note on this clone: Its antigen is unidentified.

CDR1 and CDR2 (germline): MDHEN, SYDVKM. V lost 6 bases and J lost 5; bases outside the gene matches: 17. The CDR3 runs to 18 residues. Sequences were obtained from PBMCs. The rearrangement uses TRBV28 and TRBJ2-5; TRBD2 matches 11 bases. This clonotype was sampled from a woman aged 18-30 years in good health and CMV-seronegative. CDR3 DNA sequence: TGTGCCAGCAGCCTCCACTTTAGCGGGAGGGCCCTTCGGGAGACCCAGTACTTC. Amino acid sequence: CASSLHFSGRALRETQYF.